This T cell receptor beta chain was sequenced in a study of T cell changes during pregnancy in multiple sclerosis. Assay: immunoSEQ multiplex PCR; the TCRdb copy retains only in-frame clones and omits some. The sample lists some 60,000 clones, roughly 93% occurring once. This clone was seen just once. CDR1 and CDR2 (germline): SGHRS, YFSETQ. The V and J ends lost 4 bases and 6 bases, in that order; junction bases with no gene match: 5. The CDR3 runs to 15 residues. This sequence originates from a female donor with multiple sclerosis, enrolled in a pregnancy study. The starting material was peripheral blood, obtained after pregnancy. This chain uses TRBV5-1 with TRBJ2-1; 12 bases fit TRBD2. This chain's CDR3 is CASSPGTSGFNEQFF. The DNA of the CDR3 is TGCGCCAGCAGCCCCGGGACTAGCGGGTTCAATGAGCAGTTCTTC. Full variable domain (missing parts from reference TRBV5-1 and TRBJ2-1): KAGVTQTPRYLIKTRGQQVTLSCSPISGHRSVSWYQQTPGQGLQFLFEYFSETQRNKGNFPGRFSGRQFSNSRSEMNVSTLELGDSALYLCASSPGTSGFNEQFFGPGTRLTVL.